The 15 T cell receptor beta chains presented below share a single source sample, sequenced in a study of blood T cells in healthy people across ages. Next came a second PCR, run for roughly 6 to 11 cycles, which used a sample-barcoded 5' primer along with a J-beta primer mix. Via MiXCR, TCRdb re-called the 5' RACE reads, giving one row per CDR3 protein. In the table there are roughly 800,000 distinct CDR3 sequences, nearly 60% of which are singletons. The sequenced sample consisted of blood. These receptors were obtained from a man in his thirties or forties in good health.

The CDR3 is CASRLSLGQPGSYEQYF. Written as DNA, the CDR3 is TGCGCCAGCAGATTAAGCTTAGGACAGCCGGGCTCCTACGAGCAGTACTTC. The rearrangement joins TRBV5-1 to TRBJ2-7; weak D call: TRBD1 (6 bases). The V gene lost 5 bases and the J gene lost 0 bases, with 21 bases spanning the gap. The CDR3 has 17 amino acids. Germline CDR1 is SGHRS and CDR2 is YFSETQ.

Many counts were recorded for this clonotype. The J gene is TRBJ2-3, the V gene TRBV27; perhaps TRBD1 as D (5 bases). The CDR3 consists of 14 residues. V lost 6 bases to trimming and J lost 5 bases, with 15 bases between them. Germline-derived CDR1 and CDR2 are MNHEY and SMNVEV (reference sequence). The CDR3 nucleotides read TGTGCCAGCAGCTTTGCAGGGTTACTAGATACGCAGTATTTT. The encoded protein is CASSFAGLLDTQYF.

The chain is built from TRBV20-1 and TRBJ2-5, with D tentatively TRBD2 (5 bases). Germline values: CDR1 DFQATT, CDR2 SNEGSKA (reference sequence). Trimming took off 2 bases at V and 4 bases at J, with 11 bases between the two ends. CDR3 size: 13 residues. The CDR3 reads CSARNGGSETQYF. The CDR3 DNA is TGCAGTGCTAGAAACGGAGGCTCAGAGACCCAGTACTTC.

V gene TRBV7-9 combines with J gene TRBJ2-7, with 7 nucleotides matching TRBD1. TRBJ2-4 matches the DNA end more closely, so the J call is doubtful. The CDR3 runs to 15 residues. Germline assignment: CDR1 SEHNR and CDR2 FQNEAQ (reference sequence). CDR3: CASRDTGTDENIQYF. CDR3 nucleotide sequence: TGTGCCAGCAGAGATACCGGGACAGATGAAAACATTCAGTACTTC.

This clonotype was picked up a small number of times. The chain couples TRBV2 to TRBJ1-4; unclear D gene. V was trimmed by 4 bases and J by 9 bases, leaving 6 bases between them. Germline V CDR1 and CDR2: SNHLY, FYNNEI. This CDR3 has 11 amino acids. This CDR3 is CASSVEKKLFF. The CDR3 bases are TGTGCCAGCAGTGTAGAAAAAAAACTGTTTTTT.

This clonotype was picked up a small number of times. The chain couples TRBV20-1 to TRBJ2-7; 7 bases are shared with TRBD2. The germline V gene has CDR1 DFQATT and CDR2 SNEGSKA (reference sequence). The length of the CDR3 is 13 residues. V gave up 3 bases and J gave up 2 bases; unmatched junction bases: 4. The CDR3 loop is CSASGRTTYEQYF. The CDR3 nucleotides read TGCAGTGCTAGCGGGAGGACAACCTACGAGCAGTACTTC.

Only a few counts were recorded for this clonotype. CDR3 protein: CASSVGGRPDYNEQFF. CDR3 coding DNA: TGTGCCAGCAGCGTAGGAGGGCGACCAGACTACAATGAGCAGTTCTTC. V usage is TRBV9 and J usage is TRBJ2-1; a possible D gene is TRBD2 (5 bases). Germline-derived CDR1 and CDR2 are SGDLS and YYNGEE. The CDR3 sequence is 16 residues long. Between the trimmed V and J ends, which lost 0 bases and 3 bases, there was a span of 13 bases.

The chain links TRBV3-1 to TRBJ1-5; no firm D call. The CDR3 consists of 17 residues. V was clipped by 1 base and J by 4 bases, with 17 bases between them. In germline, CDR1 is LGHDT, CDR2 YNNKEL (reference sequence). In DNA form, the CDR3 reads TGTGCCAGCAGCCAAGGGTCAGGCCCTCTCTGGAATCAGCCCCAGCATTTT. Translating it yields CASSQGSGPLWNQPQHF.

The chain employs TRBV20-1 and TRBJ2-1; D gene unclear. The germline V gene encodes CDR1 DFQATT and CDR2 SNEGSKA (reference sequence). V lost 6 bases to trimming and J lost 4 bases, with 7 bases between them. This CDR3 comprises 11 residues. CDR3 protein: CSAQFYNEQFF. The DNA for the CDR3 is TGCAGTGCCCAATTTTACAATGAGCAGTTCTTC.

This clonotype was seen only a few times. The V and J genes are TRBV30 and TRBJ2-7; no firm D call. The CDR3 sequence is 12 residues long. From germline, CDR1 is GTSNPN and CDR2 SVGIG (reference sequence). Trimming cost V 2 bases and J 5 bases, with 10 bases left between them. The CDR3 coding sequence is TGTGCCTGGAGTTCGCAGGCCCACGAGCAGTACTTC. Its translation is CAWSSQAHEQYF. Combining the CDR3 with reference TRBV30 and TRBJ2-7 gives the whole variable domain SQTIHQWPATLVQPVGSPLSLECTVEGTSNPNLYWYRQAAGRGLQLLFYSVGIGQISSEVPQNLSASRPQDRQFILSSKKLLLSDSGFYLCAWSSQAHEQYFGPGTRLTVT.

This clonotype turned up a few times. This sequence joins TRBV3-1 and TRBJ2-4; no definite D call. This CDR3 region has 16 residues. Germline CDR1 reads LGHDT; CDR2 reads YNNKEL (reference sequence). V shed 5 bases and J shed 6 bases, with 20 bases lying between them. The CDR3 sequence: CASSKYPLMDRNIQYF. Written as DNA, the CDR3 is TGTGCCAGCAGCAAATATCCCCTGATGGATAGAAACATTCAGTACTTC.

This rearrangement joins TRBV12-3 or TRBV12-4 to TRBJ2-4, with unresolved D. TRBJ2-7 matches the DNA end more closely, so the J call is doubtful. This CDR3 contains 13 residues. CDR3 residues: CASSFEPGGEQYF. As DNA, the CDR3 is TGTGCCAGCAGTTTTGAACCGGGCGGCGAGCAGTACTTC.

The genes are TRBV29-1 and TRBJ2-7; 9 bases line up with TRBD2. Germline V gives CDR1 SQVTM, CDR2 ANQGSEA. V trimming: 0 bases; J trimming: 4 bases; junction bases outside the gene matches: 4. The CDR3 loop spans 14 amino acids. This chain's CDR3 is CSVEDASGRYEQYF. DNA for the CDR3: TGCAGCGTTGAAGATGCGAGCGGGAGGTACGAGCAGTACTTC.

The CDR3 region has the DNA TGTGCCAGTAACCGGGGGACAGGGGGCCACTATGGCTACACCTTC. Translating gives CASNRGTGGHYGYTF. The V call is TRBV6-1, the J call TRBJ1-2; 12 bases match TRBD1. The CDR3 covers 15 residues. The V and J ends lost 9 bases and 3 bases, in that order; junction bases with no gene match: 8. Per germline, CDR1 MNHNS and CDR2 SASEGT.

In this sample, this clonotype turned up a few times. The chain is built from TRBV10-3 and TRBJ2-7; a possible D gene is TRBD2 (7 bases). This CDR3 has 15 amino acids. V was cut by 10 bases and J by 3 bases, with 22 bases left in between. From germline, CDR1 is ENHRY and CDR2 SYGVKD. The CDR3 is CATGEGTLKFYEQYF. CDR3 DNA sequence: TGTGCCACGGGGGAGGGGACACTTAAGTTCTACGAGCAGTACTTC.